The T cell receptor beta chain under discussion was sequenced for a study of CD8 T cells in ankylosing spondylitis. General study findings and limits: Disease-linked clones bore a CD8+ phenotype, appearing relatively rarely in peripheral blood. Blood of patients with ankylosing spondylitis appeared to be characterized by a TCR beta motif of eight highly homologous variants.

TCRdb processed the 5' RACE reads anew with MiXCR; each CDR3 protein has one entry. The sample lists hundreds of thousands of distinct CDR3 sequences; roughly 24% were seen once. The germline CDR1 and CDR2 sequences are LGHNA and YNFKEQ. V dropped 1 base and J dropped 2; count of bases not matched to a gene: 10. The CDR3 totals 18 residues. On this clonotype: Its antigen is undetermined.

The origin of this receptor is a male donor with ankylosing spondylitis or in good health (not recorded which). The chain combines TRBV4-2 with TRBJ2-7; 11 nucleotides align to TRBD2. The sequenced sample consisted of blood, either unsorted or a sorted T cell fraction (not recorded which). The CDR3 coding sequence is TGTGCCAGCAGCCAAGCTCCTACTAGCGGGAGACCACCCTACGAGCAGTACTTC. Translating gives CASSQAPTSGRPPYEQYF.